The present TCR beta chain was sequenced within a study of TIL therapy for anti-PD-1-resistant metastatic lung cancer. The wider study: By whole-exome sequencing, median non-synonymous tumor mutation burden was over 1.2 mutations per megabase.

This clone was observed a single time. CDR3 size: 14 residues. Germline values: CDR1 MNHNS, CDR2 SASEGT. V lost 6 bases to trimming and J lost 3 bases; unmatched junction nucleotides: 6. Time point denoted: pre-treatment sample, taken before nivolumab and TIL therapy. Sequencing used immunoSEQ v3. Sequencing used immunoSEQ multiplex PCR; TCRdb keeps in-frame clones, though not all of them. The sample shows approximately 60,000 clones, 73% of them seen only once. The input for sequencing was blood, taken at baseline. V and J are TRBV6-1 and TRBJ1-1; TRBD1 agrees at 8 bases. The source of this sequence is a person between 25 and 80 years old with non-small cell lung cancer. CDR3 amino acids: CASRLGQGYTEAFF. The CDR3 DNA reads as TGTGCCAGCAGGCTAGGACAGGGCTACACTGAAGCTTTCTTT.